This TCR beta chain is from a study of blood T cell repertoires in COVID-19. Study as a whole: Collection of acute and convalescent COVID-19 samples took place in the United States, Italy and Spain. Nucleic acid was either cDNA or gDNA, and it came from T cells, B-cell-depleted T cells, or PBMCs.

Original analysis: Estimates of nucleated cell counts were drawn from the amplification of reference gene primers. Libraries were prepared by immunoSEQ multiplex PCR; TCRdb keeps only in-frame clonotypes and omits some of them. V, J and clone size are those of that table, while D and trimming were read from the DNA. The repertoire has under 40,000 clones, more than 80% of them found once; the top ten carry 14%. This clone showed up just a few times. The receptor's source is a man aged 45-60 years with active or convalescent COVID-19. The sequencing sample was made of peripheral blood.

The chain's CDR3 is CASSRGTGVDIQYF. In nucleotides, the CDR3 is TGTGCCAGCAGTCGAGGGACAGGGGTTGACATTCAGTACTTC. The chain has TRBV5-5 and TRBJ2-4, with 10 bases fitting TRBD1. The ends lost 5 bases at V and 8 bases at J; junction bases unmatched: 7. Germline lookup yields CDR1 SGHKS and CDR2 YYEKEE (reference sequence). This CDR3 is 14 amino acids long. The complete variable domain, with remaining parts taken from reference TRBV5-5 and TRBJ2-4, reads DAGVTQSPTHLIKTRGQQVTLRCSPISGHKSVSWYQQVLGQGPQFIFQYYEKEERGRGNFPDRFSARQFPNYSSELNVNALLLGDSALYLCASSRGTGVDIQYFGAGTRLSVL.